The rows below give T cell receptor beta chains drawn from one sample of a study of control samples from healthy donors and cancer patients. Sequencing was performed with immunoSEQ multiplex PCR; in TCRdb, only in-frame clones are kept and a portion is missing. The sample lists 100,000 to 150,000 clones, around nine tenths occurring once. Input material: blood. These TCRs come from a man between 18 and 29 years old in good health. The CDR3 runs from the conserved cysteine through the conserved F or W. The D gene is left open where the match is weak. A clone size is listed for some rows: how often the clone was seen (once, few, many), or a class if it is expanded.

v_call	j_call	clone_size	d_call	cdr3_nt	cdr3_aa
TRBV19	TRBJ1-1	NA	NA	TGTGCCAGTAGTATTCGGCAGACTAACACTGAAGCTTTCTTT	CASSIRQTNTEAFF
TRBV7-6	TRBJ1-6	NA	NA	TGTGCCAGCAGCTTAGACGGACCTTCTTCACCCCTCCACTTT	CASSLDGPSSPLHF
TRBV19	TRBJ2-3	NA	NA	TGTGCCAGTAGTATAGATGCCCCCGGGGGGCCCCTCGATACGCAGTATTTT	CASSIDAPGGPLDTQYF
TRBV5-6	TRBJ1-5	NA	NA	TGTGCCAGCAGCTTGGAGGGTACGGGGCCCCAGCATTTT	CASSLEGTGPQHF
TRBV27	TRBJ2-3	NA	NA	TGTGCCAGCAGTTTATTTGACAGTCGCGGAGATACGCAGTATTTT	CASSLFDSRGDTQYF
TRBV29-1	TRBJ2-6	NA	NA	TGCAGCGTTGAATCTGTCTCTGGGGCCAACGTCCTGACTTTC	CSVESVSGANVLTF
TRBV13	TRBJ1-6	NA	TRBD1	TGTGCCAGCAGCCGGGGGGGGACAGCGAATTCACCCCTCCACTTT	CASSRGGTANSPLHF
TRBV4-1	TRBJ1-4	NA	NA	TGCGCCAGCAGCCAGGGTTCAGGGGAAAAACTGTTTTTT	CASSQGSGEKLFF
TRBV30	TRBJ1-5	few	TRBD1	TGTGCCTGGAGCACCGGACAGGGCGGGGATCAGCCCCAGCATTTT	CAWSTGQGGDQPQHF
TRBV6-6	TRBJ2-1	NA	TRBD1	TGTGCCAGCAGAACTGGGACAGGTGAGAATGAGCAGTTCTTC	CASRTGTGENEQFF
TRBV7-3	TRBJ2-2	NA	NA	TGTGCCAGCAGCTTACTCGGTTCCCTGGGAGCCACCGGGGAGCTGTTTTTT	CASSLLGSLGATGELFF
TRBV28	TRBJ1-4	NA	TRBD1	TGTGCCAGCAGTTTAGCCGGGACAGCACCAAACCCCATTAATGAAAAACTGTTTTTT	CASSLAGTAPNPINEKLFF
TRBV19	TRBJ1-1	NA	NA	TGTGCCAGTAGGTTACAGGAGGACACTGAAGCTTTCTTT	CASRLQEDTEAFF
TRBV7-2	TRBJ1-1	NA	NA	TGTGCCAGCAGCTGGAAGGCGGACGCCACTGAAGCTTTCTTT	CASSWKADATEAFF
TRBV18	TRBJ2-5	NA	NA	TGTGCCAGCTCACCGAGGGGTGGGGAGACCCAGTACTTC	CASSPRGGETQYF
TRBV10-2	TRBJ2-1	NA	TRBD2	TGCGCCAGCATGGGCCTAGCGGGGGCCTACAATGAGCAGTTCTTC	CASMGLAGAYNEQFF
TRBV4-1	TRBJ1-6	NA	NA	TGCGCCAGCAGCCAGACCGCTCTGGACCGCTATAATTCACCCCTCCACTTT	CASSQTALDRYNSPLHF
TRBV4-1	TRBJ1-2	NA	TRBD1	TGCGCCAGCAGCGACAGGACAGGGGATGGCTACACCTTC	CASSDRTGDGYTF
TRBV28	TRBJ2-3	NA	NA	TGTGCCAGCGGCCGAAAGACACGGGGTCCCACAGATACGCAGTATTTT	CASGRKTRGPTDTQYF
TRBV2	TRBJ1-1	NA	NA	TGTGCCAGCAGTGAGAACACTGAAGCTTTCTTT	CASSENTEAFF
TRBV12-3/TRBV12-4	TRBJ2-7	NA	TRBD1	TGTGCCAGCAGCGGGGACAGAGCCTACGAGCAGTACTTC	CASSGDRAYEQYF
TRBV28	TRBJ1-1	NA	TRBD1	TGTGCCAGCAGTCAGAGGACAGGGAGGACTGAAGCTTTCTTT	CASSQRTGRTEAFF
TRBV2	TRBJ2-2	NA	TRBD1	TGTGCCAGCACCCTACGACAGGGGGCCGGGGAGCTGTTTTTT	CASTLRQGAGELFF
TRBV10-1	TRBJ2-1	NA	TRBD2	TGCGCCAGCAGTGAGGCGGGAGGGCCCCGGAATGAGCAGTTCTTC	CASSEAGGPRNEQFF
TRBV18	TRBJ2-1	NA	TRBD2	TGTGCCAGCTCACCACCGGGACTAGCGGGAGGAGGTGAGCAGTTCTTC	CASSPPGLAGGGEQFF
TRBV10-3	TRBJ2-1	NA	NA	TGTGCCATCAGTCAGGGGATAGCGCTCAATGAGCAGTTCTTC	CAISQGIALNEQFF
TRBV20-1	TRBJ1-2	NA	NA	TGCAGTGCACCTAGGACGGATGGCTACACCTTC	CSAPRTDGYTF
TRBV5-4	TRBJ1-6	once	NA	TGTGCCAGCAGCTTGGGGGGGCAGGGTCCCAATTCACCCCTCCACTTT	CASSLGGQGPNSPLHF
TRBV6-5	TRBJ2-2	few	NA	TGTGCCAGCAGTTACTCGCAGGGACGAGGCACCGGGGAGCTGTTTTTT	CASSYSQGRGTGELFF
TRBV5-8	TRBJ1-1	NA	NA	TGTGCCAGCAGCTTGGGGGCCAAGGGTCTGCGGACTGAAGCTTTCTTT	CASSLGAKGLRTEAFF
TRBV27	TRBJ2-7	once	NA	TGTGCCAGCAGTTCACGGCCATCCTACGAGCAGTACTTC	CASSSRPSYEQYF
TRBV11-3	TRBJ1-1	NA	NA	TGTGCCAGCAGCCCCGGGACATTGATGAACACTGAAGCTTTCTTT	CASSPGTLMNTEAFF
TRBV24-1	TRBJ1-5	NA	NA	TGTGCCACTCAGTCCTTTCCCAATCAGCCCCAGCATTTT	CATQSFPNQPQHF
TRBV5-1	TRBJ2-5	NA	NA	TGCGCCAGCAGCTCAGGGAGCCAAGAGACCCAGTACTTC	CASSSGSQETQYF
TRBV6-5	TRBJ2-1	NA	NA	TGTGCCAGCAGCCCCGAGGAGGGGTGGAATGAGCAGTTCTTC	CASSPEEGWNEQFF
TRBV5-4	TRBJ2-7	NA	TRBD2	TGTGCCAGCAGCCAACTAGCGGGGGCCTCATACGAGCAGTACTTC	CASSQLAGASYEQYF
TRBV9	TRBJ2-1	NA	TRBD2	TGTGCCAGCAGCGTCGCGGCGGGGGGGCTGGATGAGCAGTTCTTC	CASSVAAGGLDEQFF
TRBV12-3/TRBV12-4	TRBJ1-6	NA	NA	TGTGCCAGCAAGCTTGCTGGACCCCTCCACTTT	CASKLAGPLHF
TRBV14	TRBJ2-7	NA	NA	TGTGCCAGCAGCCAAGGGGTGGGCGAGTGGTACGAGCAGTACTTC	CASSQGVGEWYEQYF
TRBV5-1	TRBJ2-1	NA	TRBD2	TGCGCCAGCAGCTTGGGCGGGAGGGCCTGGGATGAGCAGTTCTTC	CASSLGGRAWDEQFF
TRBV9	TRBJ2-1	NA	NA	TGTGCCAGCAGCCCTCATAGGGCGGAGTTGGTTTTATATGAGCAGTTCTTC	CASSPHRAELVLYEQFF
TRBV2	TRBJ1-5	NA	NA	TGTGCCAGCAGTGAACAGGGCCTTGGCAATCAGCCCCAGCATTTT	CASSEQGLGNQPQHF
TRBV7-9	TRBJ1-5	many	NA	TGTGCCAGCAGCTGGGACAGCAATCAGCCCCAGCATTTT	CASSWDSNQPQHF
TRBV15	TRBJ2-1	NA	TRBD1	TGTGCCACCCGTCCTACAGGGGGCGCCAACAATGAGCAGTTCTTC	CATRPTGGANNEQFF
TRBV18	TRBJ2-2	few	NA	TGTGCCAGCTCTCCCCTCCTAGAAAGCTACACCGGGGAGCTGTTTTTT	CASSPLLESYTGELFF
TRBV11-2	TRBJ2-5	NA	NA	TGTGCCAGCAGCTTCTGGCAGGGGGGCCAAGAGACCCAGTACTTC	CASSFWQGGQETQYF
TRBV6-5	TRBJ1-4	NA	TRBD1	TGTGCCAGCAGTCCACGACAGGGAAATGAAAAACTGTTTTTT	CASSPRQGNEKLFF
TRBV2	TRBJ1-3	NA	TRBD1	TGTGCCAGCAGTGGGCAGGGGGAGGGAAACACCATATATTTT	CASSGQGEGNTIYF
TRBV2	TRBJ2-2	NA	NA	TGTGCCAGCAGTGACCCTAGTGACACCGGGGAGCTGTTTTTT	CASSDPSDTGELFF
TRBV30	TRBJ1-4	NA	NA	TGTGCCTGGAAATCGCCTGGGAAACTGTTTTTT	CAWKSPGKLFF
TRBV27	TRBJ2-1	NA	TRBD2	TGTGCCAGCAGGTTGGTGGGAGGGTCCTACAATGAGCAGTTCTTC	CASRLVGGSYNEQFF
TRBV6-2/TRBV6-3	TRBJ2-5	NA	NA	TGTGCCAGCAGTTCCCAGACTAGGGCGGGGTCGGGGACCCAGTACTTC	CASSSQTRAGSGTQYF
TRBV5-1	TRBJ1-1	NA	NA	TGCGCCAGCAGCTTGCAGGGAGAGACTGAAGCTTTCTTT	CASSLQGETEAFF
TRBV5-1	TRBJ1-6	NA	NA	TGCGCCAGCAGCTCAAATTCTCAGGGCAACTCACCCCTCCACTTT	CASSSNSQGNSPLHF
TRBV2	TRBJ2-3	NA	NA	TGTGCCAGCAGTGAAAGGGGAGGCACAGATACGCAGTATTTT	CASSERGGTDTQYF